The present T cell receptor beta chain was sequenced within a study of cytomegalovirus exposure and HLA in healthy donors. This CDR3 is 16 amino acids long. The V gene end was trimmed by 1 base and the J gene end by 2 bases; junction bases not matched to a gene: 7. Per germline, CDR1 SEHNR and CDR2 FQNEAQ (reference sequence). As to this clone: The antigen remains unidentified.

Both 60 Vbeta primers and 13 Jbeta primers went into the PCR. The assay was immunoSEQ multiplex PCR, and TCRdb's table has in-frame clones only and misses some. The sample has 150,000 to 200,000 clones, approximately 85% seen once. Study-wide results and caveats: A few V segments could not be told apart, such as TRBV6-2 and TRBV6-3, and were left out. Researchers reported in a later analysis that a missense DCLRE1C variant was tied to TCR beta V- and J-gene trimming.

The genes are TRBV7-9 and TRBJ2-5, with 7 bases fitting TRBD2. The specimen was PBMCs. The source is a man between 18 and 35 years old in good health and CMV-seropositive. CDR3 in DNA: TGTGCCAGCAGCTTAGTAAGCGGGGTGGGTCAAGAGACCCAGTACTTC. It yields the protein CASSLVSGVGQETQYF.